The rows below give T cell receptor beta chains drawn from one sample of a study of control samples from healthy donors and cancer patients. The repertoire was sequenced with immunoSEQ multiplex PCR; TCRdb's copy has only in-frame clones and lacks some. The data hold 170,000 or so clones, with approximately 92% observed a single time. The material sequenced was blood. These receptors all stem from a young man in good health. Both conserved end residues are part of each CDR3. The D gene is left open where the match is weak.

j_call,v_call,d_call,cdr3_nt,cdr3_aa
TRBJ1-6,TRBV30,.,TGTGCCTGGAGAATCGGACGGCAGGGGCATTCACCCCTCCACTTT,CAWRIGRQGHSPLHF
TRBJ1-1,TRBV29-1,.,TGCAGCGTTGAGGTGAACACTGAAGCTTTCTTT,CSVEVNTEAFF
TRBJ2-7,TRBV11-2,TRBD2,TGTGCCAGCAGCCTGGGGACTAGCGGCGCCTACGAGCAGTACTTC,CASSLGTSGAYEQYF
TRBJ1-1,TRBV5-1,.,TGCGCCAGCAGCTTACAGGGTGGGGACACTGAAGCTTTCTTT,CASSLQGGDTEAFF
TRBJ2-1,TRBV4-2,.,TGTGCCAGCAGCCAAGCCTCAGGGGGGTACAATGAGCAGTTCTTC,CASSQASGGYNEQFF
TRBJ2-5,TRBV6-1,.,TGTGCCAGCAGTGAAGACTGGGGCGGACAAGAGACCCAGTACTTC,CASSEDWGGQETQYF
TRBJ2-1,TRBV7-6,TRBD2,TGTGCCAGCAGCTTGGGCCCCCGGACTAGCGGTTCTAATGAGCAGTTCTTC,CASSLGPRTSGSNEQFF
TRBJ2-1,TRBV28,.,TGTGCCAGCAGCCGACTTAGAAGTTACAATGAGCAGTTCTTC,CASSRLRSYNEQFF
TRBJ1-5,TRBV5-5,.,TGTGCCAGCAGCCCCCAGCTTCGAGGCAGTTCGGGGAGCAATCAGCCCCAGCATTTT,CASSPQLRGSSGSNQPQHF
TRBJ2-3,TRBV24-1,TRBD1,TGTGCCACCAGTGATTTTGGGACAGGGAGCACAGATACGCAGTATTTT,CATSDFGTGSTDTQYF
TRBJ1-5,TRBV19,.,TGTGCCACTCAAATGAGACAGCAATATCAGCCCCAGCATTTT,CATQMRQQYQPQHF
TRBJ2-2,TRBV5-1,TRBD1,TGCGCCAGCACTTTAACAGGGGTGTCCGGGGAGCTGTTTTTT,CASTLTGVSGELFF
TRBJ2-1,TRBV6-2/TRBV6-3,TRBD2,TGTGCCAGCAGTCCGACTAGCGGGGGCTACAATGAGCAGTTCTTC,CASSPTSGGYNEQFF
TRBJ2-3,TRBV6-5,.,TGTGCCAGCAAGGCAGTGGGGTCTAGCACAGATACGCAGTATTTT,CASKAVGSSTDTQYF
TRBJ2-3,TRBV6-5,.,TGTGCCAGCAGTTACTCTGGACTAAGCACAGATACGCAGTATTTT,CASSYSGLSTDTQYF
TRBJ1-2,TRBV11-2,TRBD1,TGTGCCAGCAGCTTAGGGAGGCAGGGGGGCTATGGCTACACCTTC,CASSLGRQGGYGYTF
TRBJ1-1,TRBV7-9,TRBD1,TGTGCCAGCAGCCTCGGGACAGGGACGGAGGGCACTGAAGCTTTCTTT,CASSLGTGTEGTEAFF
TRBJ2-3,TRBV18,.,TGTGCCAGCTCACCACAGCGAGGGAGGACAGATACGCAGTATTTT,CASSPQRGRTDTQYF
TRBJ1-4,TRBV6-5,.,TGTGCCAGCAGTAGGAACGGCAATAATGAAAAACTGTTTTTT,CASSRNGNNEKLFF
TRBJ2-1,TRBV12-3/TRBV12-4,.,TGTGCCAGCAGCCCGAGAGGGCCCAATGAGCAGTTCTTC,CASSPRGPNEQFF
TRBJ1-1,TRBV24-1,.,TGTGCCACCAGTGACCCGAACACTGAAGCTTTCTTT,CATSDPNTEAFF
TRBJ2-2,TRBV7-3,.,TGTGCCAGCAGCTCGACCCAAGGCGGGGAGCTGTTTTTT,CASSSTQGGELFF
TRBJ2-1,TRBV30,.,TGTGCCTGGGCCCTAGGTGGGGGTATCTATGAGCAGTTCTTC,CAWALGGGIYEQFF
TRBJ2-2,TRBV6-5,.,TGTGCCAGCAGTTACTCTGGGGAGTCCGGGGAGCTGTTTTTT,CASSYSGESGELFF
TRBJ1-3,TRBV10-3,TRBD1,TGTGCCGTGTCTCAGGGGGCGCGCGGAAACACCATATATTTT,CAVSQGARGNTIYF
TRBJ2-7,TRBV7-9,.,TGTGCCAGCAGCTTAGATGGGGGCGGATCCTACGAGCAGTACTTC,CASSLDGGGSYEQYF
TRBJ2-7,TRBV6-5,TRBD2,TGTGCCAGCAGGCTAGCGGGGACCTACGAGCAGTACTTC,CASRLAGTYEQYF
TRBJ2-1,TRBV5-1,TRBD2,TGCGCCAGCAGCTTGGACACTAGCGGGTCCTACAATGAGCAGTTCTTC,CASSLDTSGSYNEQFF